This TCR beta chain was sequenced in a study of beta chain features in type 1 diabetes. Study background: Cells sorted and examined across all samples totaled around 110,000,000. The study, taken as a whole, reports: Among all four CD4+ subsets, Type 1 diabetes patients had TCRB CDR3s that were moderately but significantly shorter.

This CDR3 has 17 residues. Germline V gene data show CDR1 as SSHAT and CDR2 as FNYEAQ (reference sequence). Sequenced material consisted of expressed TCRB transcripts (all of the isolated RNA was reverse transcribed). TCRdb keeps only in-frame clones here, not all; method: immunoSEQ multiplex PCR. Of over 650,000 clones detected, over 12% appear once; the ten largest clones hold just under 0.04%. There are a few counts of this clone. The antigen is unknown. The junction and the germline gene differ at one end; a read error may be behind it. The chain uses TRBV7-7 and TRBJ2-7; 7 nucleotides match TRBD2. Sequenced material: naive CD4+ T cells from blood. This TCR was sampled from a man aged 18-30 years with type 1 diabetes. CDR3 DNA: TGTGCTAGCAGCTTAGCCCCCGGGCCTAGCGGTTCCTACGAGCAGTACTTC. Residues: CASSLAPGPSGSYEQYF.